This T cell receptor (beta chain) was found in a study of Graves' ophthalmopathy and Graves' hyperthyroidism. Study background: Stable hyperthyroidism denotes an absence of ophthalmopathy throughout 18 months of follow-up.

V lost 5 bases, J lost 5 bases, and 8 bases stayed unmatched. Germline values: CDR1 LNHDA, CDR2 SQIVND (reference sequence). This CDR3 has 14 residues. Amplification targeted the TCR beta CDR3 regions, with RNA transcripts as the source material. The first round was an RT-PCR with HTBI primers, and the second round was a multiplex PCR. TCRdb processed the multiplex PCR reads anew with MiXCR; each CDR3 protein has one entry. The sample lists roughly 600,000 distinct CDR3 sequences, about 35% occurring once. This clonotype was found many times. Its target is unknown. Study-wide findings and caveats: The authors also found most expanded thyroid clonotypes above 0.001 frequency in blood. The model's ophthalmopathy progression predictions had approximately 71% sensitivity and approximately 72% specificity.

Other autoimmune disease, uncontrolled infection, pregnancy and lactation led to exclusion. The receptor's source is an adult man with Graves' hyperthyroidism. J is TRBJ1-1 and V is TRBV19; TRBD1 agrees at 7 bases. The specimen was peripheral blood or thyroid tissue (not recorded which). The CDR3 loop reads CASSPYQGGTEAFF. The CDR3 nucleotides are TGTGCCAGTAGTCCTTACCAGGGGGGGACTGAAGCTTTCTTT.